This TCR beta chain was identified in a study of human versus mouse CDR3 diversity and MHC coevolution. This CDR3 region has 13 residues. Germline loops: CDR1 SEHNR, CDR2 FQNEAQ (reference sequence). V was clipped by 5 bases and J by 4 bases, with 11 bases between them. Assay used: immunoSEQ multiplex PCR; TCRdb lists only in-frame clones, some missing. The sample has 60,000 or so clones, over 90% seen once; the top ten hold approximately 19%. The source of this sequence is a person between 60 and 70 years old in good health. The sequencing sample was made of naive CD4+ T cells from blood. Noted subset: CD45RO-negative CD62L-positive naive CD4 T cells. The J gene is TRBJ2-5, the V gene TRBV7-9; tentative D call: TRBD1 (6 bases). In DNA, the CDR3 is TGTGCCAGCAGCCCGATGACAGGAGAGACCCAGTACTTC. Protein: CASSPMTGETQYF.